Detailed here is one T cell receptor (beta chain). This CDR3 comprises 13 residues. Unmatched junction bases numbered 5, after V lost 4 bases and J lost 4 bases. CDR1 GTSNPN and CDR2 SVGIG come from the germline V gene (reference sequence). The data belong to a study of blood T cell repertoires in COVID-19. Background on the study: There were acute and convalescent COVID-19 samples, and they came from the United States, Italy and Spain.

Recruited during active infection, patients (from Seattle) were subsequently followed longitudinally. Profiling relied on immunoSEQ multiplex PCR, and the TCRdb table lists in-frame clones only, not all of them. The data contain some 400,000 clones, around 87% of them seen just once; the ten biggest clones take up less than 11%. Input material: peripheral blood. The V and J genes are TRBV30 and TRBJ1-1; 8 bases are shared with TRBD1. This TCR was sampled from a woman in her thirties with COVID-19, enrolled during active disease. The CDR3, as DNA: TGTGCCTGGAACGACAGGGGTTTCACTGAAGCTTTCTTT. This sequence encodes CAWNDRGFTEAFF.